This T cell receptor (beta chain) comes out of a study of T cell repertoires in cytomegalovirus infection. This clonotype was seen once. Its cognate antigen is unknown. TCRdb independently ran MiXCR on the reads; one entry per CDR3 protein. The sample lists 50,000 or so distinct CDR3 sequences, more than 20% occurring once. This receptor was identified in a human donor in good health (CMV status not recorded). Some clones in this sample may be carry-over from other donors' samples. Sequencing was done on a sample of PBMCs, sequenced either directly or after in vitro stimulation (not recorded which).

The CDR3 coding sequence is TGTGCCAGCAGCTTCGAAGGAAGGCGGAATAATGGCTACACCTTC. This gives the protein CASSFEGRRNNGYTF. This sequence joins TRBV5-4 and TRBJ1-2; D remains unclear. From germline, CDR1 is SGHNT and CDR2 YYREEE (reference sequence). The CDR3 spans 15 residues. Trimming pared 2 bases from V and 6 bases from J, leaving 17 bases between.